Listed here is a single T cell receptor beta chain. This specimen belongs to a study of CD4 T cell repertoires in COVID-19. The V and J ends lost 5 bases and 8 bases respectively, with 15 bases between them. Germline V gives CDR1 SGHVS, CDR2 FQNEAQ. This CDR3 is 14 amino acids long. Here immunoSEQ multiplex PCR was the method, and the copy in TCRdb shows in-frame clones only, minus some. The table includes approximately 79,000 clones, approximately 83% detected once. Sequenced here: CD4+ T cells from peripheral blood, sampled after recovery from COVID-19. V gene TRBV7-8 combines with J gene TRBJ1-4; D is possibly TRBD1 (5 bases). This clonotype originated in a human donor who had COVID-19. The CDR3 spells CASSRGQGTEKLFF. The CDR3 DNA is TGTGCCAGCAGCCGAGGGCAGGGAACCGAAAAACTGTTTTTT.